A selection of T cell receptor beta chains follows, all from one sample in a study of blood T cell repertoires in COVID-19. Only in-frame clones appear in the TCRdb table, and some are missing; sequencing was by immunoSEQ multiplex PCR. The data hold approximately 140,000 clones, with approximately 90% observed a single time. Source material: PBMCs or T cells enriched from blood (not recorded which). These receptors were taken from a woman in her twenties or thirties with acute COVID-19. Each CDR3 is given with its conserved first and last residue. Fields, in order: V gene, D gene, J gene, clone size, CDR3 DNA, CDR3 protein. The D gene is left open where the match is weak. Not every row has a clone size; where given, it reads once, few, many or a size class.

V: TRBV30; D: .; J: TRBJ2-2; size: .; DNA: TGTGCCTGGAACAGTAACACCGGGGAGCTGTTTTTT; CDR3: CAWNSNTGELFF
V: TRBV7-8; D: .; J: TRBJ1-1; size: .; DNA: TGTGCCAGCAGCTTAGCCGGGGGGAACACTGAAGCTTTCTTT; CDR3: CASSLAGGNTEAFF
V: TRBV6-5; D: TRBD1; J: TRBJ1-5; size: few; DNA: TGTGCCAGCACTCAGGGGGTATCTAGCAATCAGCCCCAGCATTTT; CDR3: CASTQGVSSNQPQHF
V: TRBV28; D: TRBD2; J: TRBJ2-1; size: once; DNA: TGTGCCAGCCTTTGGGAGCGGGAGGGCCCGGATGAGCAGTTCTTC; CDR3: CASLWEREGPDEQFF
V: TRBV2; D: .; J: TRBJ1-5; size: .; DNA: TGTGCCAGCAGAAGGACACCAGATAGCAATCAGCCCCAGCATTTT; CDR3: CASRRTPDSNQPQHF
V: TRBV11-2; D: TRBD2; J: TRBJ2-7; size: .; DNA: TGTGCCAGCAGCCCCCGACTAGCGGGAGGGGGGTACGAGCAGTACTTC; CDR3: CASSPRLAGGGYEQYF
V: TRBV7-2; D: .; J: TRBJ2-5; size: .; DNA: TGTGCCAGCAGCTTAGACACAGATGATTTTAACTTC; CDR3: CASSLDTDDFNF
V: TRBV7-9; D: TRBD1; J: TRBJ1-2; size: .; DNA: TGTGCCAGCAGCCCGGCCGGGCAGGGGGCCGTCTATGGCTACACCTTC; CDR3: CASSPAGQGAVYGYTF
V: TRBV29-1; D: TRBD1; J: TRBJ2-7; size: .; DNA: TGCAGCGTCACCCCCGGACAGGGCGGGGAGCAGTACTTC; CDR3: CSVTPGQGGEQYF
V: TRBV6-5; D: TRBD1; J: TRBJ2-7; size: .; DNA: TGTGCCAGCAGTTACGATGGGACAGCCGCCTCCTACGAGCAGTACTTC; CDR3: CASSYDGTAASYEQYF
V: TRBV7-3; D: .; J: TRBJ1-1; size: .; DNA: TGTGCCAGCAGCTTAAAGGGGCGCGGTGAAGCTTTCTTT; CDR3: CASSLKGRGEAFF
V: TRBV28; D: TRBD1; J: TRBJ1-2; size: .; DNA: TGTGCCGCTATTTCCCAGACAGGGGCGGATGGCTACACCTTC; CDR3: CAAISQTGADGYTF
V: TRBV27; D: TRBD2; J: TRBJ2-5; size: .; DNA: TGTGCCAGCAGTTTTAGTAGCGGGACGCAAGAGACCCAGTACTTC; CDR3: CASSFSSGTQETQYF
V: TRBV2; D: .; J: TRBJ2-6; size: .; DNA: TGTGCCAGCAGTGAAGGCGGGATTGGGGCCAACGTCCTGACTTTC; CDR3: CASSEGGIGANVLTF
V: TRBV7-2; D: .; J: TRBJ1-2; size: .; DNA: TGTGCCAGCAGCTTGTCCGGGGGTAACTATGGCTACACCTTC; CDR3: CASSLSGGNYGYTF
V: TRBV29-1; D: TRBD1; J: TRBJ2-5; size: .; DNA: TGCAGCGTCCTCGGGACAGGGAAAGAGACCCAGTACTTC; CDR3: CSVLGTGKETQYF
V: TRBV28; D: .; J: TRBJ2-1; size: .; DNA: TGTGCCAGCGCCCCCGTCACCAGACAGTACAATGAGCAGTTCTTC; CDR3: CASAPVTRQYNEQFF
V: TRBV27; D: TRBD1; J: TRBJ1-1; size: .; DNA: TGTGCCAGCAGTTTCTCGAAGGGGGCGGGGACTGAAGCTTTCTTT; CDR3: CASSFSKGAGTEAFF
V: TRBV10-3; D: TRBD2; J: TRBJ2-7; size: once; DNA: TGTGCCATCAGTGAGAAGGGGTTAGCGGGAGACGAGCAGTACTTC; CDR3: CAISEKGLAGDEQYF
V: TRBV5-6; D: .; J: TRBJ2-3; size: .; DNA: TGTGCCAGCAGCTTGATGGGGCCGGTCGGGGATACGCAGTATTTT; CDR3: CASSLMGPVGDTQYF
V: TRBV28; D: TRBD1; J: TRBJ1-4; size: .; DNA: TGTGCCAGCACGACCCCGACCGGGACAGGATATGAAAAACTGTTTTTT; CDR3: CASTTPTGTGYEKLFF
V: TRBV29-1; D: TRBD2; J: TRBJ2-2; size: .; DNA: TGCAGCGTTTTGGAAGCGGGAGGGCCCGGGGAGCTGTTTTTT; CDR3: CSVLEAGGPGELFF
V: TRBV30; D: .; J: TRBJ1-2; size: .; DNA: TGTGCCTGGAGATGGACGGGACCGGGGGACTATGGCTACACCTTC; CDR3: CAWRWTGPGDYGYTF
V: TRBV5-1; D: .; J: TRBJ2-5; size: .; DNA: TGCGCCAGCAGCTTGGGGAATACAGGGTTAGAGACCCAGTACTTC; CDR3: CASSLGNTGLETQYF
V: TRBV28; D: TRBD1; J: TRBJ2-4; size: .; DNA: TGTGCCAGCAGTTTAAACAGGGGGTACATTCAGTACTTC; CDR3: CASSLNRGYIQYF
V: TRBV25-1; D: TRBD2; J: TRBJ2-1; size: few; DNA: TGTGCCAGCAGTGCTACAGGGGGAACTAGCGGGAGCTCTGTTGAGCAGTTCTTC; CDR3: CASSATGGTSGSSVEQFF
V: TRBV4-2; D: TRBD1; J: TRBJ2-7; size: .; DNA: TGTGCCAGCAGCCAAGGAGGACAGGGGGCCTACGAGCAGTACTTC; CDR3: CASSQGGQGAYEQYF
V: TRBV3-1/TRBV3-2; D: TRBD1; J: TRBJ1-4; size: .; DNA: TGTGCCAGCAGCAGGACAGGTGAAAAACTGTTTTTT; CDR3: CASSRTGEKLFF
V: TRBV7-8; D: TRBD1; J: TRBJ1-6; size: .; DNA: TGTGCCAGCAGACGGGGACAGGGGGGTTCACCCCTCCACTTT; CDR3: CASRRGQGGSPLHF
V: TRBV30; D: .; J: TRBJ1-3; size: .; DNA: TGTGCCTGGGACGGGGTAGCTGGAAACACCATATATTTT; CDR3: CAWDGVAGNTIYF
V: TRBV19; D: TRBD2; J: TRBJ2-1; size: once; DNA: TGTGCCAGTAGTAGCGTAGCGGGTTACAATGAGCAGTTCTTC; CDR3: CASSSVAGYNEQFF